This is a list of T cell receptor beta chains from one sample in a study of vaccination effects on CD4 cells after COVID-19. Profiling relied on immunoSEQ multiplex PCR, and the TCRdb table lists in-frame clones only, not all of them. The sample lists about 73,000 clones, roughly 74% occurring once. What these receptors recognize is not known. The specimen comprised CD4+ T cells from PBMCs cultured with HCoV-NL63 spike peptides, sampled before COVID-19 vaccination. All receptors come from a human donor who received a COVID-19 vaccine. Both conserved end residues are part of each CDR3. A D gene is named only where the DNA matches it firmly. Only part of the rows carry a size: once, few, many, or a class if the clone is expanded.

d_call	clone_size	j_call	v_call	cdr3_nt	cdr3_aa
-	-	TRBJ1-1	TRBV19	TGTGCCAGTAGTATCCCTGCAGGGGCCAAGAACACTGAAGCTTTCTTT	CASSIPAGAKNTEAFF
TRBD1	-	TRBJ1-2	TRBV4-3	TGCGCCAGCAGCCAAGGTCAACAGGGGGATGGCTACACCTTC	CASSQGQQGDGYTF
TRBD2	-	TRBJ2-5	TRBV7-6	TGTGCCAGCAGCTTAGCGCCAAGCGGGGGGCCATTTAAAGAGACCCAGTACTTC	CASSLAPSGGPFKETQYF
-	-	TRBJ2-4	TRBV4-1	TGCGCCAGCAGCCAAGATGGGTTCACAACCAAAAACATTCAGTACTTC	CASSQDGFTTKNIQYF
-	few	TRBJ2-1	TRBV5-1	TGCGCCAGCAGATGGGACACCTACAATGAGCAGTTCTTC	CASRWDTYNEQFF
-	-	TRBJ2-1	TRBV10-1	TGCGCCAGCAGTGAGCGGCGATACAATGAGCAGTTCTTC	CASSERRYNEQFF
-	-	TRBJ2-6	TRBV6-5	TGTGCCAGCAGTTACGGGGGTTCTGGGGCCAACGTCCTGACTTTC	CASSYGGSGANVLTF
-	-	TRBJ1-1	TRBV19	TGTGCCAGTAGTATGCCCGGGGCAGGATGGAACACTGAAGCTTTCTTT	CASSMPGAGWNTEAFF
TRBD2	-	TRBJ2-1	TRBV7-2	TGTGCCAGCAGCTTAATCACTAGCGGGGGCTATGAGCAGTTCTTC	CASSLITSGGYEQFF
TRBD1	few	TRBJ1-2	TRBV7-9	TGTGCCAGCAGCCCCCAGGGACAGGGAGTCTATGGCTACACCTTC	CASSPQGQGVYGYTF
-	-	TRBJ2-6	TRBV28	TGTGCCAGCAGGGCTGGGGCCAACGTCCTGACTTTC	CASRAGANVLTF
-	-	TRBJ1-6	TRBV5-1	TGCGCCAGCAGCTTGGGTGACAGTTCCTCCTATAATTCACCCCTCCACTTT	CASSLGDSSSYNSPLHF
-	-	TRBJ1-4	TRBV7-3	TGTGCCAGCAGCCCGGGTGGAACTAATGAAAAACTGTTTTTT	CASSPGGTNEKLFF
-	-	TRBJ2-2	TRBV24-1	TGTGCCAAAAAAGTAGGTGCCGGGGAGCTGTTTTTT	CAKKVGAGELFF
-	-	TRBJ2-3	TRBV2	TGTGCCAGCAGTGCGACACCTTCGAGGGCAGATACGCAGTATTTT	CASSATPSRADTQYF
TRBD1	few	TRBJ1-3	TRBV5-4	TGTGCCAGCAGCTTGGGACAGGGGGCCGGGAACACCATATATTTT	CASSLGQGAGNTIYF
-	-	TRBJ1-2	TRBV12-3/TRBV12-4	TGTGCCAGCAGTTTATTAGGTGGCTACACCTTC	CASSLLGGYTF
-	-	TRBJ2-3	TRBV19	TGTGCCAGTAGTATAATAAACACAGATACGCAGTATTTT	CASSIINTDTQYF
-	once	TRBJ2-3	TRBV19	TGTGCCAGTAGTAGGCAGGGCACAGATACGCAGTATTTT	CASSRQGTDTQYF
-	-	TRBJ1-1	TRBV4-3	TGCGCCAGCAGCCAAATGGGGAGGATGAACACTGAAGCTTTCTTT	CASSQMGRMNTEAFF
-	-	TRBJ2-5	TRBV7-2	TGTGCCAGCAGCTTACTCCCAAAGACCCAGTACTTC	CASSLLPKTQYF
TRBD1	-	TRBJ2-4	TRBV9	TGTGCCAGCAGCCTCGCCGGGACAGAAAACATTCAGTACTTC	CASSLAGTENIQYF
-	-	TRBJ1-3	TRBV7-9	TGTGCCAGCAAAGCAGAGGAAAACTCTGGAAACACCATATATTTT	CASKAEENSGNTIYF
TRBD1	few	TRBJ1-6	TRBV18	TGTGCCAGCTCACCGGGACAGGGGGAGACACCCCTCCACTTT	CASSPGQGETPLHF
-	-	TRBJ2-2	TRBV19	TGTGCCAGTAGTATAAAGGGGACGGACACCGGGGAGCTGTTTTTT	CASSIKGTDTGELFF
-	-	TRBJ1-4	TRBV18	TGTGCCAGCTCAGAGTACACTGCAACTAATGAAAAACTGTTTTTT	CASSEYTATNEKLFF
-	-	TRBJ1-1	TRBV4-3	TGCGCCAGTACGACATCCATGAACACTGAAGCTTTCTTT	CASTTSMNTEAFF
TRBD1	-	TRBJ1-2	TRBV18	TGTGCCAGCTCATCCTCAGGGGGCCCGACCTATGGCTACACCTTC	CASSSSGGPTYGYTF
TRBD1	-	TRBJ2-3	TRBV18	TGTGCCAGCTCACCCGGGACAGGGGGCGCAGATACGCAGTATTTT	CASSPGTGGADTQYF
TRBD2	-	TRBJ2-1	TRBV6-1	TGTGCCAGCAGTGGCGTAGCGGGGGGGCTAAAAAATGAGCAGTTCTTC	CASSGVAGGLKNEQFF
-	once	TRBJ2-1	TRBV29-1	TGCAGCGTTGAAAGGGGGGCTAATGAGCAGTTCTTC	CSVERGANEQFF
TRBD1	-	TRBJ1-2	TRBV19	TGTGCCAGTAGTATACGGGACAGAGTTAACTATGGCTACACCTTC	CASSIRDRVNYGYTF
TRBD1	-	TRBJ1-2	TRBV5-4	TGTGCCAGCAGCATAGGGACAGGTGGGGACTATGGCTACACCTTC	CASSIGTGGDYGYTF
-	-	TRBJ1-4	TRBV5-1	TGCGCCAGCAGCCCGGGGGTCGGGACTAATGAAAAACTGTTTTTT	CASSPGVGTNEKLFF
-	-	TRBJ1-2	TRBV6-2/TRBV6-3	TGTGCCAGCAGTTACGGCAGCGCTAACTATGGCTACACCTTC	CASSYGSANYGYTF
-	-	TRBJ2-1	TRBV19	TGTGCCAGTAGTAGGGGGGCCTCCTACAATGAGCAGTTCTTC	CASSRGASYNEQFF
TRBD1	-	TRBJ1-1	TRBV7-3	TGTGCCAGCAGCTTAGGGACAGCCTCCACTGAAGCTTTCTTT	CASSLGTASTEAFF
TRBD2	-	TRBJ2-2	TRBV6-6	TGTGCCAGCAAGATACTAGCGGTCAACACCGGGGAGCTGTTTTTT	CASKILAVNTGELFF
-	-	TRBJ1-5	TRBV3-1/TRBV3-2	TGTGCCAGCAGCCAGAGGGCTGGAGAGGTACAGCCCCAGCATTTT	CASSQRAGEVQPQHF
TRBD1	-	TRBJ2-5	TRBV5-6	TGTGCCAGCAACCGGCCAGGGGGTGAAGAGACCCAGTACTTC	CASNRPGGEETQYF
-	-	TRBJ1-1	TRBV2	TGTGCCAGCAGTCCTTATACTGAAGCTTTCTTT	CASSPYTEAFF